The 32 T cell receptor beta chains reported below all come from one sample, sequenced in a study of blood T cell repertoires in COVID-19. Repertoires were generated with immunoSEQ multiplex PCR, while TCRdb's copy carries only in-frame clones and drops some. The sample comprises about 120,000 clones, approximately 90% of which are singletons, and approximately 4.3% rests with the top ten. Input material: peripheral blood. These receptor sequences come from a man between 60 and 75 years old with COVID-19, enrolled during active disease.

The V call is TRBV12-3 or TRBV12-4, the J call TRBJ2-7; D might be TRBD2 (5 bases). The CDR3 length is 13 residues. The germline V and J ends were trimmed by 2 bases and 7 bases, with 12 bases remaining between them. The CDR3 region is CASSLKGPGEQYF. CDR3 DNA: TGTGCCAGCAGTTTAAAGGGCCCGGGGGAGCAGTACTTC.

The chain joins TRBV7-9 to TRBJ1-1; the D gene is possibly TRBD1 (6 bases). The CDR3 loop spans 17 amino acids. The ends were cut back, 3 bases at V and 0 bases at J, with 17 bases in the middle. The germline gives CDR1 SEHNR, CDR2 FQNEAQ (reference sequence). The CDR3 coding sequence is TGTGCCAGCAGCTTGGAAGTCGGACAGCAGTTGAACACTGAAGCTTTCTTT. It is translated as CASSLEVGQQLNTEAFF.

The chain carries TRBV6-6 and TRBJ1-1, with TRBD1 matching 7 bases. The CDR3 is 14 residues long. J gave up 0 bases and V 6 bases, and 4 bases lay outside the gene matches. Germline assignment: CDR1 MNHNY and CDR2 SVGAGI (reference sequence). The CDR3 DNA sequence: TGTGCCAGCAGACCCGGGACAGTGAACACTGAAGCTTTCTTT. Translation: CASRPGTVNTEAFF.

The V call is TRBV28, the J call TRBJ1-2, with 7 bases fitting TRBD1. The length of the CDR3 is 15 residues. V lost 2 bases to trimming and J lost 8 bases; unmatched junction nucleotides: 11. In germline, CDR1 is MDHEN, CDR2 SYDVKM. The CDR3 sequence: CASSLRGQGNQGYTF. In DNA form, the CDR3 reads TGTGCCAGCAGTTTAAGGGGGCAGGGTAATCAGGGCTACACCTTC.

V usage is TRBV15 and J usage is TRBJ2-5; TRBD2 matches 12 bases. This CDR3 comprises 17 residues. Germline V gives CDR1 LNHNV, CDR2 YYDKDF (reference sequence). V lost 3 bases and J lost 5; bases outside the gene matches: 10. As DNA, the CDR3 is TGTGCCACCAGCAGGCACCCGCTAGCGGGGGGGCAGGAGACCCAGTACTTC. Its translation is CATSRHPLAGGQETQYF.

The chain couples TRBV7-2 to TRBJ2-2, with no clear D. CDR3 length: 16 residues. CDR1 and CDR2 (germline): SGHTA, FQGNSA. Between the trimmed V and J ends, which lost 5 bases and 3 bases, there was a span of 16 bases. CDR3 nucleotides: TGTGCCAGCAGCGGATCCCCCACGACTTACACCGGGGAGCTGTTTTTT. Protein product: CASSGSPTTYTGELFF.

The chain has TRBV6-6 and TRBJ2-1; 9 bases match TRBD2. This CDR3 region has 15 residues. Germline V gene lookup returns CDR1 MNHNY and CDR2 SVGAGI (reference sequence). The V and J ends lost 2 bases and 8 bases, in that order; junction bases with no gene match: 7. The CDR3, as DNA: TGTGCCAGCAGTTACGCTAGCGGGGCTGTAGATGAGCAGTTCTTC. The encoded protein is CASSYASGAVDEQFF.

The chain carries TRBV7-2 and TRBJ1-2; weak D call: TRBD1 (5 bases). This CDR3 has 12 residues. V was shortened by 5 bases and J by 5 bases, with 9 bases between the two germline ends. Germline CDR1 reads SGHTA; CDR2 reads FQGNSA. The CDR3 DNA is TGTGCCAGCAGCCCCGACAGATATGGCTACACCTTC. This translates into CASSPDRYGYTF.

This chain joins TRBV5-4 and TRBJ1-6; D gene ambiguous. Germline loops: CDR1 SGHNT, CDR2 YYREEE (reference sequence). Trimming cost V 3 bases and J 5 bases, with 9 bases left between them. CDR3 length equals 14 residues. The CDR3 DNA reads as TGTGCCAGCAGCTCTCGGGAGAATAATTCACCCCTCCACTTT. It translates to CASSSRENNSPLHF.

The rearrangement joins TRBV15 to TRBJ2-5; D gene unclear. V lost 8 bases and J lost 3, with 10 bases in between. Germline loops: CDR1 LNHNV, CDR2 YYDKDF (reference sequence). CDR3 size: 12 residues. CDR3 sequence (DNA): TGTGCCACCGCAAAAGCCGAAGAGACCCAGTACTTC. Its translation: CATAKAEETQYF.

This chain joins TRBV14 and TRBJ2-7, with D hard to call. Germline values: CDR1 SGHDN, CDR2 FVKESK. V was pared by 5 bases and J by 6 bases, with 8 bases between. The CDR3 extends over 11 amino acids. CDR3 sequence reads: CASSLGFEQYF. The DNA for the CDR3 is TGTGCCAGCAGCTTGGGCTTCGAGCAGTACTTC.

The chain joins TRBV5-4 to TRBJ1-4; 9 positions match TRBD1. The V gene's germline CDR1 is SGHNT and CDR2 YYREEE (reference sequence). This CDR3 has 13 amino acids. V was pared by 8 bases and J by 7 bases, with 6 bases of the junction left unmatched. DNA of the CDR3: TGTGCCAGTACGGGACAGGGAATTGAAAAACTGTTTTTT. Translating it yields CASTGQGIEKLFF.

The rearrangement links TRBV6-5 to TRBJ2-2, with D possibly matching TRBD1 (5 bases). The CDR3 is made up of 15 amino acids. The V gene's germline CDR1 is MNHEY and CDR2 SVGAGI. Trimming removed 2 bases at V and 6 bases at J, with 13 bases between. The DNA of the CDR3 is TGTGCCAGCAGTTACGAGCAGGGCGTCGCCGGGGAGCTGTTTTTT. This codes for CASSYEQGVAGELFF.

The chain links TRBV11-2 to TRBJ1-2; no clear D gene. CDR3 length equals 13 residues. CDR1 and CDR2 from the germline V gene are SGHAT and FQNNGV. Between the trimmed V and J ends, which lost 1 base and 6 bases, there was a span of 9 bases. The CDR3 DNA reads as TGTGCCAGCAGCTTAGCTCGGGGAAATGGCTACACCTTC. Amino acids: CASSLARGNGYTF.

The rearrangement joins TRBV5-6 to TRBJ2-5; 7 bases line up with TRBD2. After removal of 3 bases from V and 4 bases from J, the junction contained 6 bases not matched to a gene. The CDR3 contains 14 residues. Germline V gives CDR1 SGHDT, CDR2 YYEEEE. The chain's CDR3 is CASSWPGGVETQYF. In nucleotides, the CDR3 is TGTGCCAGCAGCTGGCCGGGGGGAGTAGAGACCCAGTACTTC.

The J gene is TRBJ2-5, the V gene TRBV30; 8 bases line up with TRBD1. There are 15 residues in the CDR3. The germline V gene encodes CDR1 GTSNPN and CDR2 SVGIG (reference sequence). Germline trimming cut 4 bases from V and 5 bases from J; bases unmatched to any gene: 12. The CDR3 loop reads CAWTGGAGTGETQYF. CDR3 nucleotide sequence: TGTGCCTGGACAGGGGGCGCTGGGACCGGCGAGACCCAGTACTTC. Based on the CDR3 plus reference TRBV30 and TRBJ2-5, the full variable domain is SQTIHQWPATLVQPVGSPLSLECTVEGTSNPNLYWYRQAAGRGLQLLFYSVGIGQISSEVPQNLSASRPQDRQFILSSKKLLLSDSGFYLCAWTGGAGTGETQYFGPGTRLLVL.

This chain links TRBV7-3 with TRBJ2-1, with 8 bases aligning to TRBD1. CDR1 and CDR2 (germline): SGHTA, FQGTGA. Trimming took 5 bases from V and 4 from J; bases not matched to a gene: 13. The CDR3 has 17 amino acids. DNA of the CDR3: TGTGCCAGCAGCGAGTACGGACAGGGTGGCGGGTACAATGAGCAGTTCTTC. Translating it yields CASSEYGQGGGYNEQFF.

V usage is TRBV11-2 and J usage is TRBJ2-6, with 7 bases that match TRBD1. V shed 5 bases and J 0 bases; nucleotides not matched to a gene: 10. CDR1 is SGHAT and CDR2 is FQNNGV in the germline V gene. The CDR3 length is 18 residues. This chain's CDR3 is CASSQRGGPSSGANVLTF. As DNA, the CDR3 is TGTGCCAGCAGCCAACGAGGGGGCCCAAGCTCTGGGGCCAACGTCCTGACTTTC.

V usage is TRBV5-1 and J usage is TRBJ1-2; D is possibly TRBD1 (5 bases). There are 13 residues in the CDR3. Trimming removed 0 bases at V and 5 bases at J, with 8 bases between. The germline V gene has CDR1 SGHRS and CDR2 YFSETQ. The CDR3 nucleotides are TGCGCCAGCAGCTTGGGGGCAGGGTATGGCTACACCTTC. Residues: CASSLGAGYGYTF.

The chain is built from TRBV29-1 and TRBJ2-5; TRBD1 matches 10 bases. Trimming took 0 bases from V and 5 from J; bases not matched to a gene: 9. The CDR3 has 16 amino acids. CDR1 and CDR2 from the germline V gene are SQVTM and ANQGSEA. CDR3 residues: CSVEDVSGDRGETQYF. Here the CDR3 DNA reads TGCAGCGTTGAAGACGTGAGCGGGGACAGGGGTGAGACCCAGTACTTC. Full variable domain (remainder filled in from reference TRBV29-1 and TRBJ2-5): SAVISQKPSRDICQRGTSLTIQCQVDSQVTMMFWYRQQPGQSLTLIATANQGSEATYESGFVIDKFPISRPNLTFSTLTVSNMSPEDSSIYLCSVEDVSGDRGETQYFGPGTRLLVL.

This clone was seen only a few times. The J gene is TRBJ1-1, the V gene TRBV3-1 (or the pseudogene TRBV3-2), with TRBD1 as a possible D gene (6 bases). V lost 0 bases and J 5 bases, leaving 16 bases between the germline ends. Germline CDR1 LGHDT, CDR2 YNNKEL (reference sequence). This CDR3 contains 16 residues. Written as DNA, the CDR3 is TGTGCCAGCAGCCAAGATTCCCGGGGGGCAGGGACTGAAGCTTTCTTT. The encoded protein is CASSQDSRGAGTEAFF.

V gene TRBV7-6 combines with J gene TRBJ2-1; 9 nucleotides align to TRBD1. In germline, CDR1 is SGHVS, CDR2 FNYEAQ. V was pared by 1 base and J by 9 bases, with 7 bases of the junction left unmatched. CDR3 length equals 15 residues. Written as DNA, the CDR3 is TGTGCCAGCAGCTTAGACGGGACAGGGCGGAGTGAGCAGTTCTTC. Translated: CASSLDGTGRSEQFF.

CDR3 residues: CASSSGTTNYGYTF. The DNA for the CDR3 is TGTGCCAGCAGTTCCGGGACAACGAACTATGGCTACACCTTC. The J gene is TRBJ1-2, the V gene TRBV6-5; D possibly corresponds to TRBD1 (6 bases). V was pared by 4 bases and J by 2 bases, with 11 bases between. The length of the CDR3 is 14 residues. CDR1 MNHEY and CDR2 SVGAGI come from the germline V gene.

V is TRBV18 and J is TRBJ2-2; no firm D call. The ends were cut back, 6 bases at V and 1 base at J, with 12 bases in the middle. CDR1 is KGHSH, CDR2 LQKENI, per germline. The CDR3 sequence is 15 residues long. In nucleotides, the CDR3 is TGTGCCAGCTCCCCCCTGCAGGAGAACACCGGGGAGCTGTTTTTT. Encoded protein: CASSPLQENTGELFF. Looking up the rest from reference TRBV18 and TRBJ2-2 gives the full variable domain: NAGVMQNPRHLVRRRGQEARLRCSPMKGHSHVYWYRQLPEEGLKFMVYLQKENIIDESGMPKERFSAEFPKEGPSILRIQQVVRGDSAAYFCASSPLQENTGELFFGEGSRLTVL.

The CDR3 loop reads CASSGRGGEGNQPQHF. The DNA of the CDR3 is TGTGCCAGCAGCGGGCGAGGGGGAGAGGGCAATCAGCCCCAGCATTTT. This rearrangement joins TRBV9 to TRBJ1-5; D is perhaps TRBD1 (6 bases). V lost 3 bases and J lost 2, with 15 bases in between. The CDR3 spans 16 residues. CDR1 and CDR2 from the germline V gene are SGDLS and YYNGEE. The variable domain in full, with the rest retrieved from reference TRBV9 and TRBJ1-5, is DSGVTQTPKHLITATGQRVTLRCSPRSGDLSVYWYQQSLDQGLQFLIQYYNGEERAKGNILERFSAQQFPDLHSELNLSSLELGDSALYFCASSGRGGEGNQPQHFGDGTRLSIL.

The chain has TRBV30 and TRBJ1-3; D not certain. V lost 2 bases and J 3 bases, leaving 14 bases between the germline ends. The CDR3 runs to 15 residues. Germline CDR1 and CDR2: GTSNPN and SVGIG (reference sequence). The CDR3 loop reads CAWSLGIAGGNTIYF. The CDR3 coding sequence is TGTGCCTGGAGTTTGGGGATTGCGGGTGGAAACACCATATATTTT.

The V gene is TRBV4-3, the J gene TRBJ1-6; 11 bases are a match to TRBD1. The CDR3 totals 17 residues. Losses at the gene ends were 0 bases for V and 7 bases for J; bases not matched to a gene: 5. Germline values: CDR1 LGHNA, CDR2 YSLEER. CDR3 sequence: CASSQDLGQGDNSPLHF. The CDR3, as DNA: TGCGCCAGCAGCCAAGATTTGGGACAGGGGGACAATTCACCCCTCCACTTT.

On this clone: Additional DNA sequences in this sample encode the identical CDR3. V gene TRBV5-1 combines with J gene TRBJ2-3, with D possibly being TRBD1 (8 bases). Trimming took off 3 bases at V and 3 bases at J, with 14 bases between the two ends. Germline V gene sequence: CDR1 SGHRS, CDR2 YFSETQ. This CDR3 is built from 15 residues. DNA for the CDR3: TGCGCCAGCAGCTCTGGACAGGGAGGGACAGATACGCAGTATTTT. Translated, it gives CASSSGQGGTDTQYF.

The rearrangement links TRBV5-1 to TRBJ1-1; maybe TRBD1 (5 bases). The germline CDR1 and CDR2 sequences are SGHRS and YFSETQ. The CDR3 is 16 residues long. The germline V and J ends were trimmed by 0 bases and 1 base, with 13 bases remaining between them. CDR3 bases: TGCGCCAGCAGCTTGGAAGGGGCAGGGAAGAACACTGAAGCTTTCTTT. As protein: CASSLEGAGKNTEAFF.

The gene calls are TRBV5-1 and TRBJ2-5; tentatively, D is TRBD1 (5 bases). Trimming stripped 2 bases from V and 2 bases from J, with 13 bases between. The CDR3 totals 15 residues. Germline loops: CDR1 SGHRS, CDR2 YFSETQ. This chain's CDR3 is CASSFRGAAQETQYF. The CDR3 coding sequence is TGCGCCAGCAGCTTTCGTGGGGCCGCTCAAGAGACCCAGTACTTC.

The gene calls are TRBV29-1 and TRBJ1-1; tentative D call: TRBD1 (6 bases). Germline CDR1 and CDR2: SQVTM and ANQGSEA. V was pared by 4 bases and J by 5 bases, with 14 bases between. CDR3 length: 13 amino acids. The CDR3 loop reads CSVGTGTSTEAFF. The CDR3 bases are TGCAGCGTTGGAACAGGGACTAGTACTGAAGCTTTCTTT. The full variable domain, with the rest looked up from reference TRBV29-1 and TRBJ1-1, is SAVISQKPSRDICQRGTSLTIQCQVDSQVTMMFWYRQQPGQSLTLIATANQGSEATYESGFVIDKFPISRPNLTFSTLTVSNMSPEDSSIYLCSVGTGTSTEAFFGQGTRLTVV.

V gene TRBV29-1 combines with J gene TRBJ1-1; 7 nucleotides line up with TRBD1. The germline V gene has CDR1 SQVTM and CDR2 ANQGSEA. V lost 6 bases, J lost 8 bases, and 12 bases stayed unmatched. There are 13 residues in the CDR3. In DNA, the CDR3 is TGCAGCGTCGTACAGGGGATACTTACGGAAGCTTTCTTT. Amino acids: CSVVQGILTEAFF.